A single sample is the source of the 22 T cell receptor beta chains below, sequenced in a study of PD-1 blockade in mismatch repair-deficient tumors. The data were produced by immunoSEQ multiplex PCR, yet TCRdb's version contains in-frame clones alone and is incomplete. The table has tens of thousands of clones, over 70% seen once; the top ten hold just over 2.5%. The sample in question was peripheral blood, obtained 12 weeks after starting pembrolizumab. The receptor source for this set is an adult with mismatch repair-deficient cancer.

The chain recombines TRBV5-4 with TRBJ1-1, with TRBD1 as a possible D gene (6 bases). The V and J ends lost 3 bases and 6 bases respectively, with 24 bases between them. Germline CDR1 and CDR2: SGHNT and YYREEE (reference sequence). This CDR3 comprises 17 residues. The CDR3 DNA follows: TGTGCCAGCAGCTGGGGTGGGGGCTCAGGAATGATCTCTGAAGCTTTCTTT. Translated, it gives CASSWGGGSGMISEAFF.

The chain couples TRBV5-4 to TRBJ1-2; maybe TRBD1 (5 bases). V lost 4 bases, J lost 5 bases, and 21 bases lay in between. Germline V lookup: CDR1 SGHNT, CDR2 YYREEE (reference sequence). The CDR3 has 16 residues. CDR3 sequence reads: CASSQDPRQGGYGYTF. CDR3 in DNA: TGTGCCAGCAGCCAAGATCCCCGCCAGGGAGGATATGGCTACACCTTC.

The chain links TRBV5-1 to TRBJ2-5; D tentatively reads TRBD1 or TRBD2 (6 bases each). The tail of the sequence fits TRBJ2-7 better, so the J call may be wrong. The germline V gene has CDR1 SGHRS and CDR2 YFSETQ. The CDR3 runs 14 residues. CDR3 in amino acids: CASSKVGGKDEQYF. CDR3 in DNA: TGCGCCAGCAGCAAAGTCGGGGGCAAGGACGAGCAGTACTTC.

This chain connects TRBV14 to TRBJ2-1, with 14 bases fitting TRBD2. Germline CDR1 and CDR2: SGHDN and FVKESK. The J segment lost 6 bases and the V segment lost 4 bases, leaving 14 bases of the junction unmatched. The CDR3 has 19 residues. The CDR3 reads CASSPITGLAGARSNEQFF. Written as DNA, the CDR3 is TGTGCCAGCAGCCCAATTACGGGACTAGCGGGAGCCCGCAGCAATGAGCAGTTCTTC.

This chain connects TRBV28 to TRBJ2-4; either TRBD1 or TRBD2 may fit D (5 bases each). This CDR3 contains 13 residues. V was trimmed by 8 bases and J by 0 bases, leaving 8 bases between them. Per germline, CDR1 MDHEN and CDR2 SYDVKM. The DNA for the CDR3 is TGTGCCAGCGGTGGGGGAGCCAAAAACATTCAGTACTTC. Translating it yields CASGGGAKNIQYF. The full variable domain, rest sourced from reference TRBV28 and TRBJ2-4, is DVKVTQSSRYLVKRTGEKVFLECVQDMDHENMFWYRQDPGLGLRLIYFSYDVKMKEKGDIPEGYSVSREKKERFSLILESASTNQTSMYLCASGGGAKNIQYFGAGTRLSVL.

CDR3 DNA sequence: TGCGCCAGCAGCTTGGGCCCAGCGGGACTACAAGAGACCCAGTACTTC. It specifies CASSLGPAGLQETQYF. V usage is TRBV5-1 and J usage is TRBJ2-5, with TRBD2 matching 7 bases. The CDR3 spans 16 residues. V lost 0 bases to trimming and J lost 2 bases; unmatched junction nucleotides: 7. Germline V CDR1 and CDR2: SGHRS, YFSETQ.

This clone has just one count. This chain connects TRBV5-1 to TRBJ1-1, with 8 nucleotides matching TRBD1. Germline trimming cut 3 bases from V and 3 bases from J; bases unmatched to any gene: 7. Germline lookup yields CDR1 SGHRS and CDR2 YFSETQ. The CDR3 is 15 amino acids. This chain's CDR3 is CASSSGQGLHTEAFF. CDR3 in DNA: TGCGCCAGCAGCTCTGGACAGGGCCTCCACACTGAAGCTTTCTTT.

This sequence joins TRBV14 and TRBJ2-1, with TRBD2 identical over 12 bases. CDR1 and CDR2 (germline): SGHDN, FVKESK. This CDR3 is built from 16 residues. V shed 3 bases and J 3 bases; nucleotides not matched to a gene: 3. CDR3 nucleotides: TGTGCCAGCAGCCATCTAGCGGGAGGGCTCTACAATGAGCAGTTCTTC. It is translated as CASSHLAGGLYNEQFF.

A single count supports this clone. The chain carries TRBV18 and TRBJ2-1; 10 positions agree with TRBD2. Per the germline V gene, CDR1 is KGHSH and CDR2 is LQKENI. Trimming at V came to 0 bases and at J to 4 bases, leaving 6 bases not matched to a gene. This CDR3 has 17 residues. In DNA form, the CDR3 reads TGTGCCAGCTCACCACCCGTGGGGACTAGCGTTTACAATGAGCAGTTCTTC. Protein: CASSPPVGTSVYNEQFF.

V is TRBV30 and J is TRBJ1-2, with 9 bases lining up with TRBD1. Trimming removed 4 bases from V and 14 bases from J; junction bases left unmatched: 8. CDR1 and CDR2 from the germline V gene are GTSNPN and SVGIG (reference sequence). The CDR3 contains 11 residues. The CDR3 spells CAWTTGTGRTF. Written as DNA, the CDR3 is TGTGCCTGGACAACCGGGACAGGGAGGACCTTC.

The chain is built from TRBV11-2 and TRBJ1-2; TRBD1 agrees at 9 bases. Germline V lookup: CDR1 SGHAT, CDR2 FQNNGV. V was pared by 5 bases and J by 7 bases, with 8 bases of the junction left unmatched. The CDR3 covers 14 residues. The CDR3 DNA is TGTGCCAGCAGCCTAACCGGGACAGGGTTTGGCTACACCTTC. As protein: CASSLTGTGFGYTF.

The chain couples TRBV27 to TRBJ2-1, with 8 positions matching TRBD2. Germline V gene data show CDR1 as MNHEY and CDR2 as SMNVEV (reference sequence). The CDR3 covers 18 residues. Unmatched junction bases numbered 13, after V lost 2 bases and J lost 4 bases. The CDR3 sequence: CASSLRGLAGITYNEQFF. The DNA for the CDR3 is TGTGCCAGCAGTTTACGAGGGTTAGCGGGAATTACTTACAATGAGCAGTTCTTC.

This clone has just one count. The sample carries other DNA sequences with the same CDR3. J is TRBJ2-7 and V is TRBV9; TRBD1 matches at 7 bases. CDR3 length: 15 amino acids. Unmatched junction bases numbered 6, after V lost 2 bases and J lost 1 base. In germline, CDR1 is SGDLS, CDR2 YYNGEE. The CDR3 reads CASSVSGTVSYEQYF. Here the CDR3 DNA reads TGTGCCAGCAGCGTGTCCGGGACAGTATCCTACGAGCAGTACTTC.

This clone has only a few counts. The CDR3, as DNA: TGTGCCAGCAGTTTGGGTAGCGGGCTTCGGGAGACCCAGTACTTC. Encoded protein: CASSLGSGLRETQYF. The chain combines TRBV6-1 with TRBJ2-5; TRBD2 matches 7 bases. From germline, CDR1 is MNHNS and CDR2 SASEGT. V dropped 5 bases and J dropped 5; count of bases not matched to a gene: 11. This CDR3 is 15 amino acids long.

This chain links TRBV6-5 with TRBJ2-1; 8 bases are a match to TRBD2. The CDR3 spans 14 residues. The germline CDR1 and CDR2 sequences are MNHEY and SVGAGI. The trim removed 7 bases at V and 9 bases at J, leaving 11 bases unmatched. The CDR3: CASKASGRVFEQFF. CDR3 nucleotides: TGTGCCAGCAAAGCGAGCGGGAGAGTTTTTGAGCAGTTCTTC.

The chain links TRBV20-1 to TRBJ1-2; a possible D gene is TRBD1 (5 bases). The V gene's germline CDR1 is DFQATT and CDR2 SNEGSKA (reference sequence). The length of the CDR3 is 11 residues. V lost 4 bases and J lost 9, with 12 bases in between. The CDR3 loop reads CSAKSRDRYTF. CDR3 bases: TGCAGTGCTAAGTCCAGGGATCGCTACACCTTC.

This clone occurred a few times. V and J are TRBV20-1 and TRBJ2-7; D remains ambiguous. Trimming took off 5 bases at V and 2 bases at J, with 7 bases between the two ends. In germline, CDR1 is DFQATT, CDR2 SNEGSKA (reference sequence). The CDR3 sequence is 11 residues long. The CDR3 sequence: CSAYDTYEQYF. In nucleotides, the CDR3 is TGCAGTGCTTACGACACCTACGAGCAGTACTTC.

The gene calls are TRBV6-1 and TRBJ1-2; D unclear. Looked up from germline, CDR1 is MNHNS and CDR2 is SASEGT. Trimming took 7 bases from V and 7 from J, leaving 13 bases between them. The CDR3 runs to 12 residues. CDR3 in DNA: TGTGCCAGCATCCCCGGAACATCTGGCTACACCTTC. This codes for CASIPGTSGYTF.

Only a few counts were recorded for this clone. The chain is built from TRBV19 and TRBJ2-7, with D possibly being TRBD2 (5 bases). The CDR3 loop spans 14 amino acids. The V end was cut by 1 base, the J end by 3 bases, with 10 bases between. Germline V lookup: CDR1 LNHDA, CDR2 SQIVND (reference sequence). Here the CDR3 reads CASSIADGVYEQYF. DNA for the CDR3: TGTGCCAGTAGTATAGCCGACGGGGTCTACGAGCAGTACTTC.

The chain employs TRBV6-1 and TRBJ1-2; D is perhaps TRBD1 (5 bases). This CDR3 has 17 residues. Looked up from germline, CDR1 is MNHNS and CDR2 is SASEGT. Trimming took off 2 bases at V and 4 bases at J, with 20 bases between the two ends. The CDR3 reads CASSENPPGDVGYGYTF. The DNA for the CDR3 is TGTGCCAGCAGTGAAAATCCCCCCGGGGACGTAGGCTATGGCTACACCTTC.

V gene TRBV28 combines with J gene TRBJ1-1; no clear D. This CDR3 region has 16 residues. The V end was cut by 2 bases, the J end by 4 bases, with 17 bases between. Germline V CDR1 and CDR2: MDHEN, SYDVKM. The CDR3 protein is CASSLAESSLGTEAFF. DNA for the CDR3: TGTGCCAGCAGTTTAGCAGAGAGCTCACTGGGCACTGAAGCTTTCTTT.

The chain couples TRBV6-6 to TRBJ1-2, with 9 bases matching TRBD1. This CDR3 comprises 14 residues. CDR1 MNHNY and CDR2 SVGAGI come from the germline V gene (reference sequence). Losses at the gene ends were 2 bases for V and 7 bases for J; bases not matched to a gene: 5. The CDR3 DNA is TGTGCCAGCAGTTACGAGAGGGACAGGGTTGGCTACACCTTC. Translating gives CASSYERDRVGYTF.